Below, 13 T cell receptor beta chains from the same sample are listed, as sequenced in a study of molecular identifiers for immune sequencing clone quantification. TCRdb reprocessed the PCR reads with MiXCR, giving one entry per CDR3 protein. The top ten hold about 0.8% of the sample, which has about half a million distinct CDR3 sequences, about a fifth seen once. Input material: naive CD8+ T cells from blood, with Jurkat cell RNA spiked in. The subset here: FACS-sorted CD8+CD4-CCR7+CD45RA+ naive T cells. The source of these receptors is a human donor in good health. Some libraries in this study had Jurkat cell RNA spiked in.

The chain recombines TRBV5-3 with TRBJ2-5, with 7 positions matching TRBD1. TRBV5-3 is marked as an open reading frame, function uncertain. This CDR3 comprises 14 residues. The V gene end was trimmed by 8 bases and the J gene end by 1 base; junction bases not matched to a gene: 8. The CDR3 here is CASSEGQSQETQYF. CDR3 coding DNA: TGTGCCAGCAGCGAGGGACAGAGCCAAGAGACCCAGTACTTC.

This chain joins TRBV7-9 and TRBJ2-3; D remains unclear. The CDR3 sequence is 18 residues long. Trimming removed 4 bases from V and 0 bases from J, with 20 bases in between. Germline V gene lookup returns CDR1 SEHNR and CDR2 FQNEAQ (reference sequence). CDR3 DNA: TGTGCCAGCAGCTCCACGGTAATTAGAACAATTAGCACAGATACGCAGTATTTT. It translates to CASSSTVIRTISTDTQYF.

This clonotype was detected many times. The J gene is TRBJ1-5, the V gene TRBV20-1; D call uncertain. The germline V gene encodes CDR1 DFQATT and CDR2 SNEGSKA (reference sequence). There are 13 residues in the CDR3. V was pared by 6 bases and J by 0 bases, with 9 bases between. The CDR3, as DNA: TGCAGTGCGAGCCTATATAGCAATCAGCCCCAGCATTTT. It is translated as CSASLYSNQPQHF.

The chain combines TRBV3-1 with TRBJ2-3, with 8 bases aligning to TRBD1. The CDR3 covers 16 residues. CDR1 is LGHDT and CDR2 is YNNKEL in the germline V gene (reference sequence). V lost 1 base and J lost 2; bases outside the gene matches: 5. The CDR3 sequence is CASSQAGQAFTDTQYF. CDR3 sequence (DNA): TGTGCCAGCAGCCAAGCGGGACAGGCGTTCACAGATACGCAGTATTTT.

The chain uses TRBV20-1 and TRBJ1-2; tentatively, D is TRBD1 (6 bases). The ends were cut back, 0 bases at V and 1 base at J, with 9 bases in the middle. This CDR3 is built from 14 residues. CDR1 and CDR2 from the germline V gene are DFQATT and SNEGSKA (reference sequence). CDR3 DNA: TGCAGTGCTAGAGATTACAGGGATAACTATGGCTACACCTTC. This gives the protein CSARDYRDNYGYTF.

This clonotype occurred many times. The CDR3 DNA is TGTGCCAGCAGCTTAGGCAGGGGGTGGACAGATACGCAGTATTTT. Protein sequence: CASSLGRGWTDTQYF. V is TRBV7-6 and J is TRBJ2-3, with TRBD1 matching 7 bases. This CDR3 has 15 amino acids. The V segment lost 1 base and the J segment 3 bases; nucleotides outside the gene matches: 4. Germline CDR1 reads SGHVS; CDR2 reads FNYEAQ.

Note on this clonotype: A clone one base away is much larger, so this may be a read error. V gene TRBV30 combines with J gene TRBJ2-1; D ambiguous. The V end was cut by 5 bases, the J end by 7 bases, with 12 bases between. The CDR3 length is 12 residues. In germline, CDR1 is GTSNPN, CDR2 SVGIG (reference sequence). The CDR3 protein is CAWGAPTNEQFF. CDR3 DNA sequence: TGTGCCTGGGGTGCTCCTACAAATGAGCAGTTCTTC.

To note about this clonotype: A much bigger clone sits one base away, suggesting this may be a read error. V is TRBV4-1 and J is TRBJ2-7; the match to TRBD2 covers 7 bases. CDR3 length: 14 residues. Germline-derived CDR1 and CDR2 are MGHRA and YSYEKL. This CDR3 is CANSLGPGRDEQYF. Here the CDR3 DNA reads TGCGCCAACAGCCTTGGTCCGGGGAGGGACGAGCAGTACTTC.

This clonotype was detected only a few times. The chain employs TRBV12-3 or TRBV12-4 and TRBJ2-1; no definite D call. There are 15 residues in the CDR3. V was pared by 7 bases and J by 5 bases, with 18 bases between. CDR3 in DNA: TGTGCCAGCAATCTGGTTGGGCCATTCCACAATGAGCAGTTCTTC. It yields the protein CASNLVGPFHNEQFF.

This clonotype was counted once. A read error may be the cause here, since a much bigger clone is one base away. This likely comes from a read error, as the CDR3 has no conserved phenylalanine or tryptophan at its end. The CDR3 is CASSQRWTGDEQFL. CDR3 DNA: TGCGCCAGCAGCCAACGGTGGACAGGGGATGAGCAGTTCCTC. J is TRBJ2-1 and V is TRBV4-1; 9 bases map to TRBD1. The CDR3 consists of 14 residues. CDR1 is MGHRA, CDR2 YSYEKL, per germline. The V and J ends lost 2 bases and 8 bases, in that order; junction bases with no gene match: 4.

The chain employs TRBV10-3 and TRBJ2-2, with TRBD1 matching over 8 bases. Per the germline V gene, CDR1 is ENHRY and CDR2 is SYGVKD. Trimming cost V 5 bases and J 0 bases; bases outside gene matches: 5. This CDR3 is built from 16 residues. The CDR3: CAISTGQGANTGELFF. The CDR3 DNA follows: TGTGCCATCAGTACAGGACAGGGCGCGAACACCGGGGAGCTGTTTTTT.

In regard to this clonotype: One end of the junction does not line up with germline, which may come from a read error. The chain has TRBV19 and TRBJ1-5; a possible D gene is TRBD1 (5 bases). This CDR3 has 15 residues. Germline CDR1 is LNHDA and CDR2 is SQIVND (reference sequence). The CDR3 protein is CTSSGDGYSNQPQHF. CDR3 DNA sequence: TGTACCAGTAGTGGGGACGGTTATAGCAATCAGCCCCAGCATTTT.

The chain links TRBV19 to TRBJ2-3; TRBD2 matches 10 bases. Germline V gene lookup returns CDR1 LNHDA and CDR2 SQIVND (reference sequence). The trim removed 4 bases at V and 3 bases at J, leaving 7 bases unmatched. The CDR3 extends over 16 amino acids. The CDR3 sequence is CASSTEAGGPTDTQYF. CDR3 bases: TGTGCCAGTAGTACAGAAGCGGGAGGGCCGACAGATACGCAGTATTTT.